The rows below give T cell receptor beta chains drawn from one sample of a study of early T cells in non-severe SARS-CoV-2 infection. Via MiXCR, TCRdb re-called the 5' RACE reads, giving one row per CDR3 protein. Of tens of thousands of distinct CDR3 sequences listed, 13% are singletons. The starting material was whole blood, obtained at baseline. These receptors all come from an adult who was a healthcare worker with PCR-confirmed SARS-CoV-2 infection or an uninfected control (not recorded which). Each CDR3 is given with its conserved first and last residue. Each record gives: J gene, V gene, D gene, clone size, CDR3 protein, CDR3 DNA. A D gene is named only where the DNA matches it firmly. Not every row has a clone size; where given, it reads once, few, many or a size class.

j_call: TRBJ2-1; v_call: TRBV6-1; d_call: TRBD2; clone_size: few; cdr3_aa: CASSPLAGVLGSYNEQFF; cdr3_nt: TGTGCCAGCAGTCCGCTAGCGGGGGTATTGGGGTCCTACAATGAGCAGTTCTTC
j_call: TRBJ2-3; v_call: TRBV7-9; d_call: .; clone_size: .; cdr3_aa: CASSQMRADTDTQYF; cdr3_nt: TGTGCCAGCAGTCAAATGAGGGCTGACACAGATACGCAGTATTTT
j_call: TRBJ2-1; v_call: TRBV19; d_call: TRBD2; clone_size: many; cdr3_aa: CAVAGLAFNEQFF; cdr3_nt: TGTGCCGTGGCGGGACTAGCCTTCAATGAGCAGTTCTTC
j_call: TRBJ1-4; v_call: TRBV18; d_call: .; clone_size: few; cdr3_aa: CASTGGGTEKLFF; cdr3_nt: TGTGCCTCCACTGGCGGGGGAACAGAAAAACTGTTTTTT
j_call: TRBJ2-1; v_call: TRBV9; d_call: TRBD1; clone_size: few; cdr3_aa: CASSGNRGEDEQFF; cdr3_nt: TGTGCCAGCAGCGGGAACAGGGGCGAAGATGAGCAGTTCTTC
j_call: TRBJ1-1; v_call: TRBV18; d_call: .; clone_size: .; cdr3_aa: CASSPRGRQNTEAFF; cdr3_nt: TGTGCCAGCTCACCACGGGGTAGACAGAACACTGAAGCTTTCTTT
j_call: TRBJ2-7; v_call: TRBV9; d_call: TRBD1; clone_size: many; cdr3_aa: CASSPRTGAREQYF; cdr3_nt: TGTGCCAGCAGCCCGCGGACAGGGGCGCGCGAGCAGTACTTC
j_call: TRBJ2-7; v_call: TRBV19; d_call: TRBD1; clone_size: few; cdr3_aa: CASRGTGDYEQYF; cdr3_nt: TGTGCCAGTAGAGGGACAGGGGACTACGAGCAGTACTTC
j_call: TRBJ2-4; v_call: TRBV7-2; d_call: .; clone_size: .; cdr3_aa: CASSLRWGNIQYF; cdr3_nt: TGTGCCAGCAGCTTACGGTGGGGTAACATTCAGTACTTC
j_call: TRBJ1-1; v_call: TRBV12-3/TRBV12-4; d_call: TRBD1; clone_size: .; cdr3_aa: CASSLRDSLKTEAFF; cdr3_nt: TGTGCCAGCAGTCTCCGGGACAGCCTGAAAACTGAAGCTTTCTTT
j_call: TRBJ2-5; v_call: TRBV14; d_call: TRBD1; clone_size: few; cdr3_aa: CASSHRGLRETQYF; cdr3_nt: TGTGCCAGCAGCCACAGGGGGCTGAGAGAGACCCAGTACTTC
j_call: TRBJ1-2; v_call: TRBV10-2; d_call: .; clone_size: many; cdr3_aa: CASSERAYGYTF; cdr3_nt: TGCGCCAGCAGTGAGAGGGCCTATGGCTACACCTTC
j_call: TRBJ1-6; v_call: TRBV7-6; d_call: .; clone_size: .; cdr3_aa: CASSPTLTSRLHF; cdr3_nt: TGTGCCAGCAGCCCAACTCTGACTTCACGCCTCCACTTT
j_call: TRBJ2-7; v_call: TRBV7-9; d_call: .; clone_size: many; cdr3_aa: CASMTASASYEQYF; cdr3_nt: TGTGCCAGCATGACAGCTAGCGCTTCCTACGAGCAGTACTTC
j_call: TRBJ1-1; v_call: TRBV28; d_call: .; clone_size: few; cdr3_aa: CASYMWGENTEAFF; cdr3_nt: TGTGCCAGCTACATGTGGGGTGAGAACACTGAAGCTTTCTTT
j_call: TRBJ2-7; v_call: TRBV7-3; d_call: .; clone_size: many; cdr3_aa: CASSLGGTEIHEQYF; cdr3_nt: TGTGCCAGCAGCTTAGGGGGGACGGAGATACACGAGCAGTACTTC
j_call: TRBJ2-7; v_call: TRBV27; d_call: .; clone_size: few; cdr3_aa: CASSLLGVGYEQYF; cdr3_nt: TGTGCCAGCAGTTTATTAGGGGTGGGCTACGAGCAGTACTTC
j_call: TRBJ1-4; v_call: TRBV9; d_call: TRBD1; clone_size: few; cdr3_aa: CASSLSDRGREKLFF; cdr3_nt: TGTGCCAGCAGCCTCAGTGACAGGGGGCGGGAAAAACTGTTTTTT
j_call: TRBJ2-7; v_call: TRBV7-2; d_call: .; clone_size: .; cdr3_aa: CASSLDRGRTYEQYF; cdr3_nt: TGTGCCAGCAGCTTAGATCGCGGACGCACCTACGAGCAGTACTTC
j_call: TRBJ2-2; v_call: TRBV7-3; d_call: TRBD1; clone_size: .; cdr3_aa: CASSAGTGTNTGELFF; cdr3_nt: TGTGCCAGCAGCGCAGGGACAGGCACGAACACCGGGGAGCTGTTTTTT
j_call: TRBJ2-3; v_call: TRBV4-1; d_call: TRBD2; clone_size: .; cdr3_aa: CASSQERNSGSRRDTQYF; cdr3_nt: TGCGCCAGCAGCCAAGAAAGGAATAGCGGGTCCCGGAGAGATACGCAGTATTTT
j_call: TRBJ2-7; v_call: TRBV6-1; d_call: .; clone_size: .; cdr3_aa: CASSGGPKGDEQYF; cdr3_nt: TGTGCCAGCAGTGGAGGACCGAAGGGTGACGAGCAGTACTTC
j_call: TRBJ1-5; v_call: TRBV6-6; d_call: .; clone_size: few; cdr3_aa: CASWNSNQPQHF; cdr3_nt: TGTGCCAGCTGGAATAGCAATCAGCCCCAGCATTTT
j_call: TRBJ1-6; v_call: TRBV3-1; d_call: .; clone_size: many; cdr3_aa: CASSLRQDSPLHF; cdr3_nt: TGTGCCAGCAGCCTCCGACAGGATTCACCCCTCCACTTT
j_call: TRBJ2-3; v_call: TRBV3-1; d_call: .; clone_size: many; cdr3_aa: CASSLTSDTQYF; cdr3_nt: TGTGCCAGCAGCCTCACTAGCGATACGCAGTATTTT
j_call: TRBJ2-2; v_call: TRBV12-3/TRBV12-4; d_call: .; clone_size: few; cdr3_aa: CASSRGPNTGELFF; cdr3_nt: TGTGCCAGCAGCCGAGGCCCGAACACCGGGGAGCTGTTTTTT
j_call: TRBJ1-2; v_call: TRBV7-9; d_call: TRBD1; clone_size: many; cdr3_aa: CASRGDRSGYTF; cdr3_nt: TGTGCCAGCAGAGGGGACAGGTCCGGCTACACCTTC
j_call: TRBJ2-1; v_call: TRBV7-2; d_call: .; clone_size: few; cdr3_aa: CASSGLESSYNEQFF; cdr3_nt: TGTGCCAGCAGCGGTCTGGAGAGCTCCTACAATGAGCAGTTCTTC